The following is a TCR beta chain sequence with its context. Its antigen is unidentified. This entry belongs to a study of cytomegalovirus exposure and HLA in healthy donors. 60 Vbeta and 13 Jbeta primers were used in PCR. Repertoires were generated with immunoSEQ multiplex PCR, while TCRdb's copy carries only in-frame clones and drops some. The sample records roughly 120,000 clones, over 15% being singletons. Study-wide findings and caveats: Later analysis suggested most CMV-associated TCR beta chains were HLA-restricted.

There are 15 residues in the CDR3. The germline V gene encodes CDR1 SGHRS and CDR2 YFSETQ. The V segment lost 0 bases and the J segment 6 bases; nucleotides outside the gene matches: 7. The source of this sequence is a young woman in good health and CMV-seronegative. V gene TRBV5-1 combines with J gene TRBJ1-1; 8 bases map to TRBD1. The sample comprised PBMCs. This CDR3 is CASSLADRDGSEAFF. CDR3 sequence (DNA): TGCGCCAGCAGCTTGGCGGACAGGGATGGTTCTGAAGCTTTCTTT.